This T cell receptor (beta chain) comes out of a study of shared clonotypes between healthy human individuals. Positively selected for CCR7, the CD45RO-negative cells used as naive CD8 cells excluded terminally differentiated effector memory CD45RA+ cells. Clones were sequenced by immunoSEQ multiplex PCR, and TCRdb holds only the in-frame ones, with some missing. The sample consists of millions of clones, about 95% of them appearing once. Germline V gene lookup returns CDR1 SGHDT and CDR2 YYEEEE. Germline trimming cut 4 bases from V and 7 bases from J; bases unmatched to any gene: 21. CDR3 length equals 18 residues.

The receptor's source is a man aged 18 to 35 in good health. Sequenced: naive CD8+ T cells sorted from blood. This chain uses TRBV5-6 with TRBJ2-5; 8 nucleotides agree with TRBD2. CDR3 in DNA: TGTGCCAGCAGCCCCCCCCCGGGGGGGCCCCTGGGTTTTGGGACCCAGTACTTC. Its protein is CASSPPPGGPLGFGTQYF.